A single sample gave rise to the 30 T cell receptor beta chains below, sequenced in a study of CD8 T cells in Susac syndrome. The RNA, 0.5 to 1 ug, was put through reverse transcription using random hexamers. TCRdb used MiXCR to reprocess the immunoSEQ multiplex PCR reads, holding one entry per CDR3 protein. The sample consists of a few hundred thousand distinct CDR3 sequences, 95% of them appearing once. Sequenced: CD4+ T cells from PBMCs. These receptor sequences come from a human donor with multiple sclerosis.

DNA for the CDR3: TGTGCCAGCAGCTCCGGGGGCGCACAGAGATACAATGAGCAGTTCTTC. This translates into CASSSGGAQRYNEQFF. This chain joins TRBV3-1 and TRBJ2-1; perhaps D is TRBD1 or TRBD2 (6 bases each). V was shortened by 5 bases and J by 4 bases, with 18 bases between the two germline ends. The length of the CDR3 is 16 residues. Per germline, CDR1 LGHDT and CDR2 YNNKEL (reference sequence).

This clonotype was recorded once. Written as DNA, the CDR3 is TGTGCCAGCAGAGGACAGGGGGCGAGCACAGATACGCAGTATTTT. Its translation: CASRGQGASTDTQYF. The J gene is TRBJ2-3, the V gene TRBV2; 11 nucleotides line up with TRBD1. Trimming removed 6 bases from V and 0 bases from J; junction bases left unmatched: 2. This CDR3 region has 15 residues. Looked up from germline, CDR1 is SNHLY and CDR2 is FYNNEI.

This clonotype was counted a single time. The chain joins TRBV9 to TRBJ1-2; the D is unclear. The germline V gene has CDR1 SGDLS and CDR2 YYNGEE. V was clipped by 2 bases and J by 1 base, with 9 bases between them. This CDR3 is built from 14 residues. CDR3 sequence (DNA): TGTGCCAGCAGCGTCGACACTTTTAACTATGGCTACACCTTC. Translation gives CASSVDTFNYGYTF. Full variable domain (rest looked up from reference TRBV9 and TRBJ1-2): DSGVTQTPKHLITATGQRVTLRCSPRSGDLSVYWYQQSLDQGLQFLIQYYNGEERAKGNILERFSAQQFPDLHSELNLSSLELGDSALYFCASSVDTFNYGYTFGSGTRLTVV.

This sequence joins TRBV10-3 and TRBJ2-3, with 7 bases aligning to TRBD1. The germline gives CDR1 ENHRY, CDR2 SYGVKD. J gave up 0 bases and V 6 bases, and 3 bases lay outside the gene matches. The CDR3 is made up of 14 amino acids. CDR3 nucleotide sequence: TGTGCCATCAGGAGGGGGCCTAGCACAGATACGCAGTATTTT. This codes for CAIRRGPSTDTQYF.

This rearrangement joins TRBV12-3 or TRBV12-4 to TRBJ2-1; TRBD1 matches 9 bases. This CDR3 region has 16 residues. V was clipped by 5 bases and J by 7 bases; unmatched bases: 12. The CDR3 protein is CASSQWTGARVNEQFF. Written as DNA, the CDR3 is TGTGCCAGCAGTCAATGGACAGGGGCGAGGGTGAATGAGCAGTTCTTC.

This chain links TRBV20-1 with TRBJ1-2; weak D call: TRBD1 (5 bases). CDR1 is DFQATT and CDR2 is SNEGSKA in the germline V gene (reference sequence). The V gene lost 0 bases and the J gene lost 5 bases, with 7 bases spanning the gap. This CDR3 comprises 12 residues. CDR3 DNA: TGCAGTGCTAGAGACAGGGAATATGGCTACACCTTC. It specifies CSARDREYGYTF.

The CDR3 loop is CSAIPTGLSYEQYF. The CDR3 DNA is TGCAGTGCTATTCCGACAGGATTGTCCTACGAGCAGTACTTC. This chain connects TRBV20-1 to TRBJ2-7; weak D call: TRBD1 (6 bases). The CDR3 loop spans 14 amino acids. V was cut by 4 bases and J by 1 base, with 14 bases left in between. Germline V gene lookup returns CDR1 DFQATT and CDR2 SNEGSKA (reference sequence).

The rearrangement joins TRBV11-2 to TRBJ2-3; no reliable D call. V was trimmed by 5 bases and J by 6 bases, leaving 21 bases between them. Germline CDR1 reads SGHAT; CDR2 reads FQNNGV. This CDR3 has 16 amino acids. CDR3 protein: CASSRIVASAQDTQYF. The CDR3, as DNA: TGTGCCAGCAGCCGGATTGTGGCGTCAGCCCAGGATACGCAGTATTTT.

The chain recombines TRBV7-9 with TRBJ2-1; 15 bases are a match to TRBD2. CDR3 length: 16 amino acids. V lost 5 bases, J lost 9 bases, and 8 bases stayed unmatched. Germline V gene lookup returns CDR1 SEHNR and CDR2 FQNEAQ (reference sequence). The DNA for the CDR3 is TGTGCCAGCAGCAAGCCGGGACTAGCGGGGGGAGGTGAGCAGTTCTTC. It is translated as CASSKPGLAGGGEQFF. Combining the CDR3 with reference TRBV7-9 and TRBJ2-1 gives the whole variable domain DTGVSQNPRHKITKRGQNVTFRCDPISEHNRLYWYRQTLGQGPEFLTYFQNEAQLEKSRLLSDRFSAERPKGSFSTLEIQRTEQGDSAMYLCASSKPGLAGGGEQFFGPGTRLTVL.

The V and J genes are TRBV6-6 and TRBJ1-1; 8 bases fit TRBD1. J lost 8 bases, V lost 7 bases, and 6 bases had no gene match. This CDR3 is built from 12 residues. Germline CDR1 reads MNHNY; CDR2 reads SVGAGI (reference sequence). CDR3 region: CASTTGQGEAFF. In nucleotides, the CDR3 is TGTGCCAGCACCACCGGACAGGGAGAAGCTTTCTTT.

V and J are TRBV20-1 and TRBJ2-1; TRBD2 matches 11 bases. Losses at the gene ends were 1 base for V and 5 bases for J; bases not matched to a gene: 7. Germline CDR1 and CDR2: DFQATT and SNEGSKA (reference sequence). The CDR3 spans 16 residues. CDR3 in amino acids: CSARAGSGGAHNEQFF. As DNA, the CDR3 is TGCAGTGCTAGAGCGGGTAGCGGGGGGGCCCACAATGAGCAGTTCTTC.

V and J are TRBV28 and TRBJ2-3; a possible D gene is TRBD2 (6 bases). Between the trimmed V and J ends, which lost 7 bases and 1 base, there was a span of 15 bases. Germline CDR1 and CDR2: MDHEN and SYDVKM. The CDR3 consists of 15 residues. CDR3 in amino acids: CASMRAGKGTDTQYF. The CDR3 region has the DNA TGTGCCAGCATGAGGGCGGGAAAGGGCACAGATACGCAGTATTTT.

This clonotype was found many times. The V call is TRBV3-1, the J call TRBJ1-2, with D tentatively TRBD1 (5 bases). Germline V gives CDR1 LGHDT, CDR2 YNNKEL (reference sequence). The CDR3 runs to 11 residues. Between the trimmed V and J ends, which lost 6 bases and 5 bases, there was a span of 7 bases. The CDR3 reads CASSQGYGYTF. In nucleotides, the CDR3 is TGTGCCAGCAGTCAGGGTTATGGCTACACCTTC.

This clonotype was seen a single time. The V gene is TRBV4-1, the J gene TRBJ2-3; the match to TRBD1 covers 8 bases. The germline V gene has CDR1 MGHRA and CDR2 YSYEKL. The CDR3 totals 16 residues. After removal of 1 base from V and 6 bases from J, the junction contained 9 bases not matched to a gene. CDR3 in DNA: TGCGCCAGCAGCCAAGGCTACAGGGGGTTGAGGGATACGCAGTATTTT. This sequence encodes CASSQGYRGLRDTQYF.

With respect to this clonotype: At one boundary the junction diverges from the germline segment, which might be a read error. The chain's CDR3 is CAWSVRDTAHF. DNA for the CDR3: TGTGCCTGGAGTGTGAGGGACACCGCTCACTTC. This chain uses TRBV30 with TRBJ2-7; D might be TRBD1 (6 bases). The CDR3 contains 11 residues. Germline CDR1 GTSNPN, CDR2 SVGIG (reference sequence).

This clonotype was detected once. V is TRBV15 and J is TRBJ1-5, with D unresolved. The CDR3 is made up of 17 amino acids. Germline V gives CDR1 LNHNV, CDR2 YYDKDF (reference sequence). The V gene lost 0 bases and the J gene lost 5 bases, with 17 bases spanning the gap. CDR3 loop: CATSRDLGRDVYQPQHF. The CDR3 DNA is TGTGCCACCAGCAGAGATTTGGGAAGGGATGTGTATCAGCCCCAGCATTTT.

The chain has TRBV30 and TRBJ1-1; a weak D match, TRBD1 (5 bases). The V gene lost 2 bases and the J gene lost 3 bases, with 10 bases spanning the gap. The CDR3 consists of 13 residues. The germline V gene encodes CDR1 GTSNPN and CDR2 SVGIG (reference sequence). In DNA form, the CDR3 reads TGTGCCTGGAGTTCAGACAGACACACTGAAGCTTTCTTT. Encoded protein: CAWSSDRHTEAFF.

J is TRBJ2-1 and V is TRBV20-1; TRBD1 might be the D (6 bases). The germline V gene has CDR1 DFQATT and CDR2 SNEGSKA (reference sequence). The CDR3 has 14 residues. The CDR3 nucleotides read TGCAGCGCCCCAGGGGAGACGTCCTACAATGAGCAGTTCTTC. This gives the protein CSAPGETSYNEQFF.

The chain links TRBV12-3 or TRBV12-4 to TRBJ2-7; D is tentatively TRBD1 or TRBD2 (6 bases each). CDR3 size: 15 residues. V gave up 6 bases and J gave up 7 bases, with 22 bases separating them. CDR3 in amino acids: CASSPRGGVTGEQYF. The CDR3 DNA is TGTGCCAGCAGCCCCCGCGGCGGGGTTACAGGGGAGCAGTACTTC.

The chain is built from TRBV27 and TRBJ2-1; no reliable D call. CDR1 is MNHEY and CDR2 is SMNVEV in the germline V gene (reference sequence). This CDR3 spans 13 amino acids. V was pared by 0 bases and J by 7 bases, with 7 bases between. The CDR3 is CASSLSVENEQFF. For the CDR3, the DNA is TGTGCCAGCAGTTTATCGGTCGAGAATGAGCAGTTCTTC.

V gene TRBV5-4 combines with J gene TRBJ2-7, with TRBD1 matching 9 bases. This CDR3 spans 15 amino acids. The V gene end was trimmed by 3 bases and the J gene end by 3 bases; junction bases not matched to a gene: 7. In germline, CDR1 is SGHNT, CDR2 YYREEE (reference sequence). The CDR3: CASSSGTGSNYEQYF. DNA of the CDR3: TGTGCCAGCAGCTCAGGGACAGGGTCAAACTACGAGCAGTACTTC.

This clonotype came up once. J is TRBJ1-1 and V is TRBV9, with D unresolved. The length of the CDR3 is 13 residues. Germline CDR1 and CDR2: SGDLS and YYNGEE. The V and J ends lost 0 bases and 9 bases respectively, with 12 bases between them. The CDR3, as DNA: TGTGCCAGCAGCGTAGCCCCCCGGGAGAAAGCTTTCTTT. It codes for CASSVAPREKAFF.

This chain connects TRBV7-3 to TRBJ2-2, with D perhaps TRBD1 (6 bases). The CDR3 has 14 amino acids. Germline-derived CDR1 and CDR2 are SGHTA and FQGTGA. V was shortened by 1 base and J by 4 bases, with 7 bases between the two germline ends. The CDR3 coding sequence is TGTGCCAGCAGCTTAATCAGGGGCACCGGGGAGCTGTTTTTT. The encoded protein is CASSLIRGTGELFF.

This chain connects TRBV9 to TRBJ2-1; tentatively, D is TRBD2 (5 bases). The ends were cut back, 5 bases at V and 8 bases at J, with 26 bases in the middle. The germline CDR1 and CDR2 sequences are SGDLS and YYNGEE. The CDR3 contains 17 residues. CDR3 residues: CASSDRSGSGFSYEQFF. As DNA, the CDR3 is TGTGCCAGCAGTGACCGGTCGGGGTCTGGGTTCAGCTATGAGCAGTTCTTC.

As regards this clonotype: Compared with germline, one end of the junction differs, possibly owing to a read error. The rearrangement uses TRBV29-1 and TRBJ2-5; 13 bases map to TRBD2. Germline V gene lookup returns CDR1 SQVTM and CDR2 ANQGSEA. The CDR3 has 13 amino acids. The CDR3 reads CSGTSGGVKTRDF. Here the CDR3 DNA reads TGCAGCGGGACTAGCGGGGGAGTGAAGACACGAGACTTC.

This sequence joins TRBV15 and TRBJ2-7; 8 bases map to TRBD1. This CDR3 region has 15 residues. V shed 4 bases, J shed 1 base, and the junction held 6 bases outside the gene matches. Looked up from germline, CDR1 is LNHNV and CDR2 is YYDKDF (reference sequence). CDR3 in DNA: TGTGCCACCAGCAACCCGGGACAGGCGTCCTACGAGCAGTACTTC. This translates into CATSNPGQASYEQYF.

The chain has TRBV25-1 and TRBJ2-1; 10 positions match TRBD2. Germline loops: CDR1 MGHDK, CDR2 SYGVNS. There are 16 residues in the CDR3. After removal of 3 bases from V and 4 bases from J, the junction contained 6 bases not matched to a gene. CDR3 bases: TGTGCCAGCAGTGACCTAGCGGGAGTCCGATACAATGAGCAGTTCTTC. It yields the protein CASSDLAGVRYNEQFF. The whole variable domain, remainder taken from reference TRBV25-1 and TRBJ2-1, is EADIYQTPRYLVIGTGKKITLECSQTMGHDKMYWYQQDPGMELHLIHYSYGVNSTEKGDLSSESTVSRIRTEHFPLTLESARPSHTSQYLCASSDLAGVRYNEQFFGPGTRLTVL.

The J gene is TRBJ2-7, the V gene TRBV5-1; TRBD1 aligns across 7 bases. The trim removed 1 base at V and 7 bases at J, leaving 5 bases unmatched. CDR3 length equals 13 residues. Germline V gene lookup returns CDR1 SGHRS and CDR2 YFSETQ. The CDR3: CASSLPNRGEQYF. DNA of the CDR3: TGCGCCAGCAGCTTGCCTAACAGGGGTGAGCAGTACTTC.

The chain is built from TRBV20-1 and TRBJ2-7; D unclear. This CDR3 has 14 amino acids. Germline CDR1 is DFQATT and CDR2 is SNEGSKA (reference sequence). The V end was cut by 2 bases, the J end by 6 bases, with 17 bases between. CDR3 protein: CSARKIPKVSEQYF. CDR3 nucleotide sequence: TGCAGTGCTAGAAAAATCCCTAAAGTCTCCGAGCAGTACTTC.

This chain connects TRBV5-1 to TRBJ1-1, with a weak D call TRBD1 (6 bases). This CDR3 is built from 16 residues. Germline assignment: CDR1 SGHRS and CDR2 YFSETQ. V was shortened by 2 bases and J by 3 bases, with 17 bases between the two germline ends. The CDR3, as DNA: TGCGCCAGCAGCTTAATGAGGACAGCCGGCGACACTGAAGCTTTCTTT. This sequence encodes CASSLMRTAGDTEAFF.